This TCR beta chain was recorded in a study of post-analysis software for immune sequencing data. Study-level points and caveats: The five TRBV segments detected at higher frequency in patients than in controls included TRBV5-6, TRBV5-1 and TRBV20-1.

V shed 5 bases and J shed 2 bases, with 11 bases lying between them. The CDR3 is 14 residues long. Germline CDR1 SGHTA, CDR2 FQGTGA. In regard to this clonotype: The target antigen is unknown.

The TCR beta cDNA libraries carried unique molecular identifiers. TCRdb called the PCR reads again in MiXCR, with one record for every CDR3 protein. Found here are 350,000 to 500,000 distinct CDR3 sequences, 35% to 45% of them singletons; the top ten hold 6% to 9%. Sequencing was carried out using blood. This clonotype was sampled from a girl aged 2-10 years with multiple sclerosis. V is TRBV7-3 and J is TRBJ2-3; D remains unclear. In DNA form, the CDR3 reads TGTGCCAGCAGCCTAAAGTCCGACACAGATACGCAGTATTTT. It codes for CASSLKSDTDTQYF.